This T cell receptor (beta chain) emerged from a study of post-analysis software for immune sequencing data. V was trimmed by 1 base and J by 8 bases, leaving 12 bases between them. The CDR3 is made up of 14 amino acids. Study-level findings and limits: Patients had higher frequencies than controls of roughly 5 TRBV segments, including TRBV5-6, TRBV5-1 and TRBV20-1.

Turning to this clonotype: Its antigen is still unknown.

The TCR beta cDNA libraries contained unique molecular identifiers. TCRdb re-derived calls from the PCR reads in MiXCR, one entry per CDR3 protein. The table lists about 680,000 distinct CDR3 sequences, approximately 60% of them singletons. This clonotype was sampled from a girl aged 2 to 10 with multiple sclerosis. The chain uses TRBV12-3 or TRBV12-4 and TRBJ2-1, with no clear D. Sample: blood. In DNA form, the CDR3 reads TGTGCCAGCAGTTTAGTGAATTTAAGTGATGAGCAGTTCTTC. Protein: CASSLVNLSDEQFF.